The next 23 T cell receptor beta chains were all read from a single sample in a study of identical twins. MiXCR was run by TCRdb on the 5' RACE reads, yielding one entry per CDR3 protein. The sample carries about 290,000 distinct CDR3 sequences, 7.5% to 9.5% recorded once. These sequences were also reported in another study, on yellow fever vaccine responses in identical twins.

The specimen was CD8+ T cells sorted from blood. The receptors here all came from a woman under 30 in good health.

At least ten counts were recorded for this clonotype. This sequence joins TRBV4-2 and TRBJ1-2; D is ambiguous. CDR3 length: 15 residues. V gave up 2 bases and J gave up 5 bases, with 15 bases separating them. Looked up from germline, CDR1 is LGHNA and CDR2 is YNFKEQ. This CDR3 is CASSQTGGGEYGYTF. The CDR3, as DNA: TGTGCCAGCAGCCAAACGGGTGGTGGGGAATATGGCTACACCTTC.

Concerning this clonotype itself: A read error may explain this, as a much larger clone is one base away. The CDR3 coding sequence is TGCGCCAGCAGCCGAGACAAGTTTTTGGGAAACACCATATATTTT. Encoded protein: CASSRDKFLGNTIYF. The rearrangement joins TRBV4-3 to TRBJ1-3; D is ambiguous. This CDR3 region has 15 residues. V was shortened by 4 bases and J by 4 bases, with 14 bases between the two germline ends. CDR1 LGHNA and CDR2 YSLEER come from the germline V gene.

This clonotype was recorded many times. J is TRBJ2-5 and V is TRBV15; D is perhaps TRBD1 (6 bases). The CDR3 is 15 residues long. The V end lost 4 bases, the J end lost 2 bases, and 14 bases lay between the germline ends. CDR1 and CDR2 from the germline V gene are LNHNV and YYDKDF (reference sequence). The CDR3 loop is CATSKLQGSQETQYF. The CDR3 bases are TGTGCCACCAGCAAATTACAGGGTTCACAAGAGACCCAGTACTTC.

The V gene is TRBV15, the J gene TRBJ2-7; 7 nucleotides align to TRBD1. CDR1 and CDR2 (germline): LNHNV, YYDKDF (reference sequence). The CDR3 extends over 15 amino acids. V was pared by 1 base and J by 3 bases, with 6 bases of the junction left unmatched. The CDR3 loop is CATSRVRDSGYEQYF. The CDR3 DNA follows: TGTGCCACCAGCAGAGTCCGGGACAGTGGCTACGAGCAGTACTTC.

This clonotype was observed a few times. The chain combines TRBV7-9 with TRBJ2-7; 9 nucleotides agree with TRBD2. V lost 4 bases and J lost 3; bases outside the gene matches: 7. Per the germline V gene, CDR1 is SEHNR and CDR2 is FQNEAQ (reference sequence). The CDR3 has 15 amino acids. CDR3 sequence: CASSSGLAGNYEQYF. As DNA, the CDR3 is TGTGCCAGCAGCTCCGGCCTAGCGGGGAACTACGAGCAGTACTTC.

This sequence joins TRBV14 and TRBJ1-3, with D hard to call. The CDR3 is 14 residues long. Germline V gene sequence: CDR1 SGHDN, CDR2 FVKESK. The ends were cut back, 5 bases at V and 0 bases at J, with 8 bases in the middle. CDR3 residues: CASSLESSGNTIYF. The CDR3, as DNA: TGTGCCAGCAGCTTGGAGTCCTCTGGAAACACCATATATTTT.

The rearrangement uses TRBV14 and TRBJ2-7; unclear D gene. The CDR3 has 15 amino acids. V gave up 4 bases and J gave up 1 base, with 14 bases separating them. From germline, CDR1 is SGHDN and CDR2 FVKESK. The CDR3 here is CASSLSQLGSYEQYF. The CDR3 region has the DNA TGTGCCAGCAGCCTGTCACAGCTTGGATCCTACGAGCAGTACTTC.

V gene TRBV27 combines with J gene TRBJ2-5; tentatively, D is TRBD1 or TRBD2 (5 bases each). The V gene's germline CDR1 is MNHEY and CDR2 SMNVEV (reference sequence). This CDR3 region has 16 residues. V lost 6 bases, J lost 1 base, and 18 bases lay in between. CDR3 in amino acids: CASRTSGKRVQETQYF. In nucleotides, the CDR3 is TGTGCCAGCAGAACATCAGGGAAGAGGGTCCAAGAGACCCAGTACTTC.

This clonotype was counted only a few times. The chain couples TRBV20-1 to TRBJ2-7; 8 positions match TRBD1. V was pared by 0 bases and J by 5 bases, with 15 bases of the junction left unmatched. The CDR3 loop spans 17 amino acids. Germline values: CDR1 DFQATT, CDR2 SNEGSKA (reference sequence). The CDR3 region is CSARDPTTDREGHEQYF. The CDR3 DNA follows: TGCAGTGCTAGAGATCCTACTACGGACAGGGAAGGGCACGAGCAGTACTTC.

This clonotype was seen at least ten times. The V call is TRBV5-1, the J call TRBJ1-2; no definite D call. The germline V gene encodes CDR1 SGHRS and CDR2 YFSETQ. V was trimmed by 4 bases and J by 4 bases, leaving 17 bases between them. The CDR3 consists of 15 residues. This CDR3 reads CASSLGPLDGYGYTF. The CDR3 nucleotides read TGCGCCAGCAGCCTCGGGCCGCTCGACGGCTATGGCTACACCTTC.

DNA of the CDR3: TGCGCCAGCAGCCAAACGTCGGACAGCTCCTACGAGCAGTACTTC. The encoded protein is CASSQTSDSSYEQYF. The chain uses TRBV4-1 and TRBJ2-7, with D possibly matching TRBD1 (6 bases). The V gene's germline CDR1 is MGHRA and CDR2 YSYEKL. The CDR3 runs 15 residues. Trimming removed 2 bases from V and 0 bases from J, with 11 bases in between.

This chain uses TRBV28 with TRBJ2-7; 8 nucleotides line up with TRBD1. V shed 5 bases and J 2 bases; nucleotides not matched to a gene: 5. Germline V CDR1 and CDR2: MDHEN, SYDVKM. This CDR3 is 14 amino acids long. CDR3: CASSPTRGPYEQYF. The CDR3, as DNA: TGTGCCAGCAGTCCAACCAGGGGGCCCTACGAGCAGTACTTC.

This clonotype was seen repeatedly, ten times or more. The chain employs TRBV20-1 and TRBJ1-2; D gene uncertain. Trimming removed 5 bases at V and 8 bases at J, with 18 bases between. Germline values: CDR1 DFQATT, CDR2 SNEGSKA (reference sequence). This CDR3 is 13 amino acids long. The CDR3 bases are TGCAGTGCTTATCCGGGTCAACGAGGAGGCTACACCTTC. Translating gives CSAYPGQRGGYTF.

The chain uses TRBV6-2 or TRBV6-3 and TRBJ2-3; tentative D call: TRBD2 (5 bases). The germline V gene has CDR1 MNHEY and CDR2 SVGEGT. The ends were cut back, 0 bases at V and 0 bases at J, with 10 bases in the middle. The CDR3 contains 16 residues. In DNA form, the CDR3 reads TGTGCCAGCAGTTACTCTGGCCGGGAAAGCACAGATACGCAGTATTTT. As protein: CASSYSGRESTDTQYF.

This clonotype was detected many times. This sequence joins TRBV7-9 and TRBJ1-1; no clear D. Per the germline V gene, CDR1 is SEHNR and CDR2 is FQNEAQ (reference sequence). With 1 base removed from V and 4 bases from J, the gap between germline ends came to 13 bases. CDR3 length: 15 amino acids. CDR3 DNA: TGTGCCAGCAGCTTAGTCGCGGGTTACATCACTGAAGCTTTCTTT. Translated, it gives CASSLVAGYITEAFF. The whole variable domain, filled in from reference TRBV7-9 and TRBJ1-1, reads DTGVSQNPRHKITKRGQNVTFRCDPISEHNRLYWYRQTLGQGPEFLTYFQNEAQLEKSRLLSDRFSAERPKGSFSTLEIQRTEQGDSAMYLCASSLVAGYITEAFFGQGTRLTVV.

The sample holds a few counts of this clonotype. This sequence joins TRBV12-3 or TRBV12-4 and TRBJ1-6; D ambiguous. The CDR3 runs to 12 residues. V lost 3 bases and J 8 bases, leaving 5 bases between the germline ends. The CDR3 sequence is CASSLGYSPLHF. CDR3 coding DNA: TGTGCCAGCAGTTTGGGCTATTCACCCCTCCACTTT.

This clonotype was found a few times. The V and J genes are TRBV28 and TRBJ2-7; D gene ambiguous. CDR1 and CDR2 from the germline V gene are MDHEN and SYDVKM. The CDR3 has 16 amino acids. Trimming took 0 bases from V and 2 from J, leaving 14 bases between them. CDR3 nucleotides: TGTGCCAGCAGTTTATGGTTAGAGGACGCCGCCTACGAGCAGTACTTC. Residues: CASSLWLEDAAYEQYF.

This clonotype was recorded once. J is TRBJ2-5 and V is TRBV5-4; 9 bases are a match to TRBD2. The germline gives CDR1 SGHNT, CDR2 YYREEE (reference sequence). CDR3 size: 15 residues. With V trimmed by 1 base and J by 4 bases, 5 bases remained unmatched. The DNA for the CDR3 is TGTGCCAGCAGCTTGTTGGGACTAGCTGGAGAGACCCAGTACTTC. Amino acid sequence: CASSLLGLAGETQYF. The variable domain in full, completed from reference TRBV5-4 and TRBJ2-5, reads ETGVTQSPTHLIKTRGQQVTLRCSSQSGHNTVSWYQQALGQGPQFIFQYYREEENGRGNFPPRFSGLQFPNYSSELNVNALELDDSALYLCASSLLGLAGETQYFGPGTRLLVL.

The chain couples TRBV29-1 to TRBJ2-1, with 13 bases identical to TRBD2. This CDR3 has 18 residues. Germline-derived CDR1 and CDR2 are SQVTM and ANQGSEA. The V segment lost 6 bases and the J segment 1 base; nucleotides outside the gene matches: 12. The CDR3 coding sequence is TGCAGCGTGGACGGACTAGCGGGAGATTCAATTTCCTACAATGAGCAGTTCTTC. Translated, it gives CSVDGLAGDSISYNEQFF.

This clonotype was detected a few times. The genes are TRBV29-1 and TRBJ2-7; 9 bases agree with TRBD1. Unmatched junction bases numbered 8, after V lost 7 bases and J lost 4 bases. Per the germline V gene, CDR1 is SQVTM and CDR2 is ANQGSEA. This CDR3 has 13 residues. The CDR3: CSALGQGAYEQYF. CDR3 sequence (DNA): TGCAGCGCCCTGGGACAGGGTGCGTACGAGCAGTACTTC.

This clonotype was picked up many times. The chain has TRBV7-9 and TRBJ2-7, with D hard to call. This CDR3 region has 13 residues. The V gene lost 4 bases and the J gene lost 3 bases, with 10 bases spanning the gap. CDR1 is SEHNR, CDR2 FQNEAQ, per germline (reference sequence). The CDR3 DNA reads as TGTGCCAGCAGCTGGCCGACGGGCTACGAGCAGTACTTC. Its translation: CASSWPTGYEQYF.

This clonotype was observed at least ten times. This chain joins TRBV7-2 and TRBJ2-1; D perhaps matches TRBD2 (6 bases). Trimming pared 7 bases from V and 4 bases from J, leaving 17 bases between. This CDR3 is 15 amino acids long. Germline V lookup: CDR1 SGHTA, CDR2 FQGNSA. The CDR3 DNA follows: TGTGCCAGCAAGGGAGGCCCACCGAGTTACAATGAGCAGTTCTTC. Its translation: CASKGGPPSYNEQFF.

This clonotype was found a few times. V gene TRBV28 combines with J gene TRBJ2-7; D call uncertain. Germline lookup yields CDR1 MDHEN and CDR2 SYDVKM. The CDR3 is 11 amino acids. V lost 10 bases and J 4 bases, leaving 11 bases between the germline ends. The CDR3 DNA reads TGTGCCACCAGCGTGATTTACGAGCAGTACTTC. Amino acid sequence: CATSVIYEQYF.